The text below deals with one T cell receptor (beta chain). The CDR3 sequence is 13 residues long. Germline lookup yields CDR1 LGHDT and CDR2 YNNKEL (reference sequence). V lost 8 bases and J 3 bases, leaving 13 bases between the germline ends. The data derive from a study of T cell responses to AZD1222 COVID-19 vaccine. Data came from immunoSEQ multiplex PCR; TCRdb stores just in-frame clones and leaves some out. The sample lists roughly 130,000 clones, around nine tenths occurring once. This receptor was identified in an adult in good health. The chain links TRBV3-1 (or the pseudogene TRBV3-2) to TRBJ1-2; weak D call: TRBD1 (5 bases). The sample in question was peripheral blood, obtained on day 0 of AZD1222 vaccination. CDR3 nucleotides: TGTGCCAGCGGCGACAGTTACGACTATGGCTACACCTTC. This translates into CASGDSYDYGYTF.